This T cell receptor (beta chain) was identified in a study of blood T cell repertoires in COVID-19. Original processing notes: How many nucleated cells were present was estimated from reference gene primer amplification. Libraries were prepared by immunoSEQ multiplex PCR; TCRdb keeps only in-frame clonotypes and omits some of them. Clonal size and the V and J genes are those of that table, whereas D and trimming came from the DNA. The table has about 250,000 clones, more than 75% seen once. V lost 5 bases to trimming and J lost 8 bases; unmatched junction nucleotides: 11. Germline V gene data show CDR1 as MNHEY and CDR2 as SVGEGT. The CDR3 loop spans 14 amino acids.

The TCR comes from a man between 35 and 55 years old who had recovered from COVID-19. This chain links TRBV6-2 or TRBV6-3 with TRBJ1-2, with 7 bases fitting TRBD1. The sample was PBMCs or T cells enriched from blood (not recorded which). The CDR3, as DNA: TGTGCCAGCAGTGACCGGGACAGAAATAAAGGCTACACCTTC. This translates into CASSDRDRNKGYTF.